The T cell receptor beta chain under discussion was sequenced for a study of post-analysis software for immune sequencing data. Study context: The study covered relapsing-remitting, secondary progressive and progressive-relapsing courses of multiple sclerosis. Study results and limitations: Diversity measured as normalized Chao1 was significantly lower in multiple sclerosis patients than in controls. The five TRBV segments detected at higher frequency in patients than in controls included TRBV5-6, TRBV5-1 and TRBV20-1. Under the F measure, samples that were prepared in one batch clustered strongly together.

Germline CDR1 SGHRS, CDR2 YFSETQ. The CDR3 runs 16 residues. V lost 0 bases to trimming and J lost 4 bases, with 15 bases between them. TCR beta libraries were prepared from cDNA with unique molecular identifiers. T cells numbering 1 to 10 million yielded around 500,000 cDNA molecules. TCRdb reprocessed the PCR reads with MiXCR, giving one entry per CDR3 protein. The data show roughly 730,000 distinct CDR3 sequences, about 27% seen once. This clonotype has only a few counts. Its antigen is undetermined. V usage is TRBV5-1 and J usage is TRBJ2-3, with D possibly TRBD2 on 7 matching bases. The TCR was taken from a girl under 18 with multiple sclerosis. The sequenced sample was blood. The CDR3 here is CASSLETPGGPDTQYF. For the CDR3, the DNA is TGCGCCAGCAGCTTGGAAACCCCCGGGGGGCCAGATACGCAGTATTTT.